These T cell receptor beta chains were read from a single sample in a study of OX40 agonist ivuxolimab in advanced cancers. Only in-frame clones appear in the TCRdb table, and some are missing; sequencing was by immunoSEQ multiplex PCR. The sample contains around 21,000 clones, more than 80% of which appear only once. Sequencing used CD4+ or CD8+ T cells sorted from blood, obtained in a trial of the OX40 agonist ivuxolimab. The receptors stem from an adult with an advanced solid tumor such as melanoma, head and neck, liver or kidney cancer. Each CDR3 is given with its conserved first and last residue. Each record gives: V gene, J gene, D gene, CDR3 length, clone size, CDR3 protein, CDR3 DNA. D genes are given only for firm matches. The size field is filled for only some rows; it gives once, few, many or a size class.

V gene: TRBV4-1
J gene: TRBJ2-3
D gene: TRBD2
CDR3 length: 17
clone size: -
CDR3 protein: CASSQGPAGGLGDTQYF
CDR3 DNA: TGCGCCAGCAGCCAAGGCCCAGCGGGGGGGCTCGGAGATACGCAGTATTTT

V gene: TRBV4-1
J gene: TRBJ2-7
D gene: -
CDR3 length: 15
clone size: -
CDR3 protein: CASSARGDGPYEQYF
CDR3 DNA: TGCGCCAGCAGCGCCAGGGGGGACGGCCCCTACGAGCAGTACTTC

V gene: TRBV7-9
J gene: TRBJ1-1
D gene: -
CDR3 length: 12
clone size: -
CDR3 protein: CASSSGRGEAFF
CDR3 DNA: TGTGCCAGCAGCTCAGGGAGGGGTGAAGCTTTCTTT

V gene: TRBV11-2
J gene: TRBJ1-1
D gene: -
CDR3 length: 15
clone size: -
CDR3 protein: CASSLIAGDGLGAFF
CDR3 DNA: TGTGCCAGCAGCTTAATAGCAGGCGACGGATTAGGAGCTTTCTTT

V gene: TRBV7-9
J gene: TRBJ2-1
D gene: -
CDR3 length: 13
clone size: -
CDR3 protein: CASSSVPGNEQFF
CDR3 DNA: TGTGCCAGCAGCTCTGTTCCGGGGAATGAGCAGTTCTTC

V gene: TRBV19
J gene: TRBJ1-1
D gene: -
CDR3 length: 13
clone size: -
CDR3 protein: CASRGDLNTEAFF
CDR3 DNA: TGTGCCAGCCGAGGGGACCTGAACACTGAAGCTTTCTTT

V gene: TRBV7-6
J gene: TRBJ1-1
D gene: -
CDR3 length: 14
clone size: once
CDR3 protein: CASSFTDFSTEAFF
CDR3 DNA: TGTGCCAGCAGCTTTACCGATTTTTCGACTGAAGCTTTCTTT

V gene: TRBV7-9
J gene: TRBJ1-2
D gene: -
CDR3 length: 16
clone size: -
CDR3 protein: CASSLTREGANYGYTF
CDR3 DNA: TGTGCCAGCAGCTTAACTCGAGAGGGGGCTAACTATGGCTACACCTTC

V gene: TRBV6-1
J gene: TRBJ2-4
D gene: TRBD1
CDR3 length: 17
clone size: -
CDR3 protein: CASSARQGRGAKNIQYF
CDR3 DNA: TGTGCCAGCAGTGCTCGACAGGGCCGGGGAGCCAAAAACATTCAGTACTTC

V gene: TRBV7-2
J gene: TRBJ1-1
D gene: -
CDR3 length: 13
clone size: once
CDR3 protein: CASSLRGDTEAFF
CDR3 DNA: TGTGCCAGCAGCTTGCGGGGTGACACTGAAGCTTTCTTT

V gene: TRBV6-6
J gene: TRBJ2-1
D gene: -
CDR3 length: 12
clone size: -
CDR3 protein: CASRGETGEQFF
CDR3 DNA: TGTGCCAGCAGGGGAGAAACCGGTGAGCAGTTCTTC

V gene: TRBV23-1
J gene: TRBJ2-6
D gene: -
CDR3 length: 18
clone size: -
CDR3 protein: CASSQADTQQSRANVLTF
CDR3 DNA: TGCGCCAGCAGTCAAGCTGATACGCAACAAAGTCGGGCCAACGTCCTGACTTTC

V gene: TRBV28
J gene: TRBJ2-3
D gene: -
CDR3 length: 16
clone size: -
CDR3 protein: CASSFQEVGWADTQYF
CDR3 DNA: TGTGCCAGCAGTTTTCAAGAGGTGGGTTGGGCAGATACGCAGTATTTT

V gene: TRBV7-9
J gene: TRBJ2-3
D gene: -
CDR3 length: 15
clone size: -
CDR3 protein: CASSPGGGGTDTQYF
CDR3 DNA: TGTGCCAGCAGCCCTGGGGGCGGGGGCACAGATACGCAGTATTTT

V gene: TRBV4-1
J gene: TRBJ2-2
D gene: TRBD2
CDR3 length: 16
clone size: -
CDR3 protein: CASSQRAGGNTGELFF
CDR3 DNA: TGCGCCAGCAGCCAGAGAGCGGGGGGAAACACCGGGGAGCTGTTTTTT

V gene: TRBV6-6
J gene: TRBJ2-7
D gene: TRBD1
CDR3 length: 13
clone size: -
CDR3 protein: CASSFDRGHEQYF
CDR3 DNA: TGTGCCAGCAGTTTCGACAGGGGACACGAGCAGTACTTC

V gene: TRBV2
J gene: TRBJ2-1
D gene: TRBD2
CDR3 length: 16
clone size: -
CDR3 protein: CASSRIGLAGRDEQFF
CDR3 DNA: TGTGCCAGCAGCAGAATCGGACTAGCGGGAAGGGATGAGCAGTTCTTC

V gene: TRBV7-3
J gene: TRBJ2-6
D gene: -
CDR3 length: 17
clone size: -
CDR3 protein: CASSLMGGISGANVLTF
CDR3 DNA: TGTGCCAGCAGCTTAATGGGCGGGATCTCTGGGGCCAACGTCCTGACTTTC

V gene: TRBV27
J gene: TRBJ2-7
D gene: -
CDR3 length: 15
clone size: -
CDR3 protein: CASSLGTTGQNEQYF
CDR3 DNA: TGTGCCAGCAGTTTAGGGACTACGGGACAAAACGAGCAGTACTTC

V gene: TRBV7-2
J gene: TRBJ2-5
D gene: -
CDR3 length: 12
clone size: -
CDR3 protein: CASSQGGETQYF
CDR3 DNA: TGTGCCAGCAGCCAAGGGGGGGAGACCCAGTACTTC

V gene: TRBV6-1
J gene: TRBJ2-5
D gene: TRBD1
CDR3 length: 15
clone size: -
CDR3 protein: CASSEIRGRRETQYF
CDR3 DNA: TGTGCCAGCAGTGAAATAAGGGGGCGACGGGAGACCCAGTACTTC

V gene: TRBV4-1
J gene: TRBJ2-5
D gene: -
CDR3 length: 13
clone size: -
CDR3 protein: CASSRPGSETQYF
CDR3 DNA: TGCGCCAGCAGCCGTCCGGGGAGTGAGACCCAGTACTTC

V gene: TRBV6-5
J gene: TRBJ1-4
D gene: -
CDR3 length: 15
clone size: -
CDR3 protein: CASSYSRGTNEKLFF
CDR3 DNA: TGTGCCAGCAGTTACTCGCGTGGGACTAATGAAAAACTGTTTTTT

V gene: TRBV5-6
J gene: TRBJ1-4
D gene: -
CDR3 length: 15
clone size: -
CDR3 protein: CASSQAGGPVEKLFF
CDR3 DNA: TGTGCCAGCAGCCAAGCGGGGGGGCCGGTTGAAAAACTGTTTTTT

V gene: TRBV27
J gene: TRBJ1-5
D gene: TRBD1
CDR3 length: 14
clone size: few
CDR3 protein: CASSMDRADQPQHF
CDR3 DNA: TGTGCCAGCAGTATGGACAGGGCGGATCAGCCCCAGCATTTT

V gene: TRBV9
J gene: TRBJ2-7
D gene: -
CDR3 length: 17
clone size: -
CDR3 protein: CASSVTSREEGIDEQYF
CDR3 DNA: TGTGCCAGCAGCGTAACCAGCCGAGAAGAGGGTATCGACGAGCAGTACTTC

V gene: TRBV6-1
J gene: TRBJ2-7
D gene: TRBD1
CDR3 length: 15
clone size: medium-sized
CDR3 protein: CASSEGDGTGGFSDF
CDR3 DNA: TGTGCCAGCAGTGAAGGGGACGGGACAGGGGGATTTTCGGACTTC

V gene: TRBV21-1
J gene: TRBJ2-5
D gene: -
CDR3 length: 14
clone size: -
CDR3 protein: CASSPRQGLGEQYF
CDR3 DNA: TGTGCCAGCAGCCCGCGACAGGGTCTGGGGGAGCAGTACTTC

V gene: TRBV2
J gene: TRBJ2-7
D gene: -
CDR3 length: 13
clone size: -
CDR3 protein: CASSESKVYEQYF
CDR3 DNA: TGTGCCAGCAGTGAATCTAAGGTTTACGAGCAGTACTTC

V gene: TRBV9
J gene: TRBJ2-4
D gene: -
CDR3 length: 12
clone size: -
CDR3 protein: CASSVGSGIQYF
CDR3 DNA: TGTGCCAGCAGCGTAGGGAGCGGCATTCAGTACTTC

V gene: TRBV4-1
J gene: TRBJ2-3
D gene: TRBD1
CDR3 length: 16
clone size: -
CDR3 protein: CASSQVTGGYTDTQYF
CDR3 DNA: TGCGCCAGCAGCCAAGTAACAGGGGGTTACACAGATACGCAGTATTTT

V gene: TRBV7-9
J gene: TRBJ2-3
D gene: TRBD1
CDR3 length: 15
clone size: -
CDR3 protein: CASSGDRVLADAQYF
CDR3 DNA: TGTGCCAGCAGCGGGGACAGGGTGTTGGCAGATGCGCAGTATTTT

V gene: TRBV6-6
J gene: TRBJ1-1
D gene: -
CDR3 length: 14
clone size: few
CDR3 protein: CASSYSTGNTEAFF
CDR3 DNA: TGTGCCAGCAGTTACTCGACGGGGAACACTGAAGCTTTCTTT

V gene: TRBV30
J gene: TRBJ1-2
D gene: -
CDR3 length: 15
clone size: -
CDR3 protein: CAWGTRDPRLRGYTF
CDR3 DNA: TGTGCCTGGGGGACCCGGGACCCCCGGCTGCGTGGCTACACCTTC

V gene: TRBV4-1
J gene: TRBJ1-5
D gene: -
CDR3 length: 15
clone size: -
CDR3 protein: CASSLRGREDQPQHF
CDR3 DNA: TGCGCCAGCAGCCTGCGGGGCCGAGAGGATCAGCCCCAGCATTTT

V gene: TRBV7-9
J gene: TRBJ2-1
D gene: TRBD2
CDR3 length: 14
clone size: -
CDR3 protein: CAGQLAGAYNEQFF
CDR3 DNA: TGTGCCGGCCAACTAGCGGGAGCCTACAATGAGCAGTTCTTC

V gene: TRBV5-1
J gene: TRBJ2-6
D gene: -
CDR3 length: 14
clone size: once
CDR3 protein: CASSFQSGANVLTF
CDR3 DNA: TGCGCCAGCAGCTTCCAGTCTGGGGCCAACGTCCTGACTTTC

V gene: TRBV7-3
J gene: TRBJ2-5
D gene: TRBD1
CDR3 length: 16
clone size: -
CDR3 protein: CASSFQGQGAGETQYF
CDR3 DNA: TGTGCCAGCAGCTTTCAAGGACAGGGGGCAGGGGAGACCCAGTACTTC

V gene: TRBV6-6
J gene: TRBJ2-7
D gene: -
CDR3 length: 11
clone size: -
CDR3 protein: CASGDRNEQYF
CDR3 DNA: TGTGCCAGTGGGGATCGAAACGAGCAGTACTTC

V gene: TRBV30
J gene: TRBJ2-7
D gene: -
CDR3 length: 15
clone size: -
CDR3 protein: CAWSEGTPGSYEQYF
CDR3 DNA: TGTGCCTGGAGCGAGGGGACACCCGGGTCCTACGAGCAGTACTTC

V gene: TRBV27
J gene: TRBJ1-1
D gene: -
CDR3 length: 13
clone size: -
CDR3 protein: CASSFSGNTEAFF
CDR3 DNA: TGTGCCAGCAGTTTTTCCGGGAACACTGAAGCTTTCTTT

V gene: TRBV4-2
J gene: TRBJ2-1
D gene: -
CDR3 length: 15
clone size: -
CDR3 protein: CASSQVKGHANEQFF
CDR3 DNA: TGTGCCAGCAGCCAAGTTAAAGGCCACGCAAATGAGCAGTTCTTC

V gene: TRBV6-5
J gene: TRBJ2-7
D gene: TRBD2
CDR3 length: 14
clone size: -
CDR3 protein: CASSGTSGNHEQYF
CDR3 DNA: TGTGCCAGCAGTGGGACTAGCGGGAATCACGAGCAGTACTTC

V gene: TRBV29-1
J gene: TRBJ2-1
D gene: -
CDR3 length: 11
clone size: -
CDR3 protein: CSVGGVDEQFF
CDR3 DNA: TGCAGCGTTGGTGGGGTAGATGAGCAGTTCTTC

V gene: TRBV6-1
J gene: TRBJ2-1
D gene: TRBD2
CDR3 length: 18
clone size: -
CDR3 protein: CASSEEGRGLAGNNEQFF
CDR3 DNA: TGTGCCAGCAGTGAAGAAGGAAGGGGACTAGCGGGCAATAATGAGCAGTTCTTC

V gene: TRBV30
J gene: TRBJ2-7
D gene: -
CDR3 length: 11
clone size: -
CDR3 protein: CAYMGGSWQYF
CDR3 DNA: TGTGCCTATATGGGGGGCTCGTGGCAGTACTTC

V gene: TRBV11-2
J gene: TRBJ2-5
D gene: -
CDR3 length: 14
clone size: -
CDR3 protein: CASSFSGGSETQYF
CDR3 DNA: TGTGCCAGCAGCTTTTCTGGGGGCTCTGAGACCCAGTACTTC

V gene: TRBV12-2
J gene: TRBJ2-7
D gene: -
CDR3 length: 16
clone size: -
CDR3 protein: CASRPRPRDGSGLQYF
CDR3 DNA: TGTGCAAGTCGCCCGAGACCCAGGGATGGGTCGGGACTGCAGTACTTC

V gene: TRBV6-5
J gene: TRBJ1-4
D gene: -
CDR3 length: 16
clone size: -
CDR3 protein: CASSYSSGRGDEKLFF
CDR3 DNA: TGTGCCAGCAGTTACTCTAGCGGGCGAGGGGATGAAAAACTGTTTTTT

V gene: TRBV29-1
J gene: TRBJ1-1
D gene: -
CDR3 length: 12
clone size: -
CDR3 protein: CSVRDRHTEAFF
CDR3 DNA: TGCAGCGTGAGAGACAGACACACTGAAGCTTTCTTT

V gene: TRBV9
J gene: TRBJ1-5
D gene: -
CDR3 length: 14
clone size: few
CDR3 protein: CASSVWPGPQPQHF
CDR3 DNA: TGTGCCAGCAGCGTATGGCCAGGGCCTCAGCCCCAGCATTTT

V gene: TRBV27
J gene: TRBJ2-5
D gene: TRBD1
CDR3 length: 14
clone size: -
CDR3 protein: CASRLGQGWETQYF
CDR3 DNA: TGTGCCAGCAGATTAGGACAGGGGTGGGAGACCCAGTACTTC

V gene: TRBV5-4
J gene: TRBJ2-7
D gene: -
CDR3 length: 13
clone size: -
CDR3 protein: CASSRLYLYEQYF
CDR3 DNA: TGTGCCAGCAGCCGTCTATACTTATACGAGCAGTACTTC

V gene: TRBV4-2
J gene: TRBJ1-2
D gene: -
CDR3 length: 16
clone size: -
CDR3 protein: CASSQYGQETNYGYTF
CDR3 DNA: TGTGCCAGCAGCCAATACGGGCAGGAAACTAACTATGGCTACACCTTC

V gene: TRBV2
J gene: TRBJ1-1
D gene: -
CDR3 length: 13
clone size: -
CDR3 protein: CASGSLANTEAFF
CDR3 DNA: TGTGCCAGCGGGAGCTTGGCGAACACTGAAGCTTTCTTT